This TCR beta chain was identified during a study of human T cells and chemical hapten exposure. MiXCR, applied by TCRdb to the RACE reads, yields one record per CDR3 protein. The sample holds roughly 380,000 distinct CDR3 sequences, roughly 5% seen once. The ends were cut back, 8 bases at V and 6 bases at J, with 17 bases in the middle. The CDR3 contains 14 residues. CDR1 and CDR2 (germline): MNHEY, SMNVEV (reference sequence). Specified time point: pre-sensitization, week 0. The treatment here: therapeutic diphenylcyclopropenone sensitization with weekly scalp DPC. The chain combines TRBV27 with TRBJ1-5, with D possibly being TRBD1 (5 bases). The receptor's source is a woman aged 45 to 65 with alopecia areata. Some clones in this sample may be carry-over from other donors' samples. Material: whole blood, obtained in connection with sensitization to the hapten diphenylcyclopropenone (DPC). This chain's CDR3 is CASSSGTRAQPQHF. As DNA, the CDR3 is TGTGCCAGCTCCTCCGGGACGCGGGCTCAGCCCCAGCATTTT.